What follows is one T cell receptor beta chain and its context. No antigen is known for it. The data derive from a study of Graves' ophthalmopathy and Graves' hyperthyroidism. Study-level findings and limits: Using a 13-signature model, the authors split ophthalmopathy from stable hyperthyroidism, with 85% to 90% sensitivity and 70% to 83% specificity. Blood was where most expanded thyroid clonotypes above 0.001 frequency also turned up.

TCR beta CDR3 amplification used RNA transcripts. In the first round, RT-PCR was carried out with HTBI primers, and a multiplex PCR formed the second round. TCRdb analysed the multiplex PCR reads with MiXCR anew, one entry per CDR3 protein. The table records a few hundred thousand distinct CDR3 sequences, about 35% of them present only once. Enrollment excluded any patients with other autoimmune diseases, uncontrolled infections, pregnancy or lactation. Each diagnosis was determined on the basis of clinical symptoms, serum thyroxine, TRAb, thyroid ultrasound and orbital computed tomography. Germline-derived CDR1 and CDR2 are DFQATT and SNEGSKA (reference sequence). The CDR3 length is 13 residues. The germline V and J ends were trimmed by 0 bases and 5 bases, with 9 bases remaining between them.

This rearrangement joins TRBV20-1 to TRBJ2-3; perhaps TRBD1 as D (6 bases). Sequences were obtained from peripheral blood or thyroid tissue (not recorded which). The receptor comes from an adult man with Graves' hyperthyroidism. CDR3: CSARDQGKDTQYF. DNA of the CDR3: TGCAGTGCTAGAGATCAGGGGAAAGATACGCAGTATTTT.